This T cell receptor beta chain was found in a study of cytomegalovirus exposure and HLA in healthy donors. General observations from the study: It was only CMV serostatus that was available as immune exposure information. In a later analysis, productive TCRs from donors in an Asian-associated ancestry cluster reportedly carried fewer N-insertions than the cohort mean. In vitro experiments confirmed that a few CMV-associated chains were specific for CMV antigens. Per published accounts, TCR beta sequences correctly predicted the HLA-A and HLA-B alleles of most subjects.

The germline V gene has CDR1 MNHNY and CDR2 SVGAGI (reference sequence). This CDR3 region has 12 residues. J gave up 8 bases and V 2 bases, and 0 bases lay outside the gene matches. On this clone itself: As yet, its antigen is unknown.

The PCR contained 60 Vbeta and 13 Jbeta primers. The protocol was immunoSEQ multiplex PCR, while the TCRdb copy is restricted to in-frame clones and leaves out a portion. The data contain about 130,000 clones, about 80% of them singletons. The J gene is TRBJ1-1, the V gene TRBV6-6, with 9 bases matching TRBD1. The source of this sequence is a young man in good health and CMV-seropositive. Sample: PBMCs. Here the CDR3 reads CASSYGTGEAFF. The CDR3 region has the DNA TGTGCCAGCAGTTACGGGACAGGGGAAGCTTTCTTT.